This entry lists 32 T cell receptor beta chains sequenced from one sample in a study of shared clonotypes between healthy human individuals. Here immunoSEQ multiplex PCR was the method, and the copy in TCRdb shows in-frame clones only, minus some. The sample lists about 680,000 clones, under 80% occurring once. Sequencing was performed on memory CD4+ T cells sorted from blood. Subset meaning: CD45RA-negative fraction. These receptors originate from a woman aged 30 to 39 in good health.

The gene calls are TRBV5-1 and TRBJ2-7; 7 nucleotides line up with TRBD2. V was pared by 2 bases and J by 1 base, with 9 bases of the junction left unmatched. The CDR3 length is 16 residues. The germline V gene encodes CDR1 SGHRS and CDR2 YFSETQ. CDR3 residues: CASSLRAGVSSYEQYF. The CDR3 DNA follows: TGCGCCAGCAGCTTACGGGCGGGAGTCTCGTCCTACGAGCAGTACTTC.

The chain recombines TRBV30 with TRBJ1-1; D gene ambiguous. Trimming shortened V by 5 bases and J by 11 bases, and 18 bases separated the two germline ends. The germline V gene encodes CDR1 GTSNPN and CDR2 SVGIG (reference sequence). There are 12 residues in the CDR3. CDR3 nucleotides: TGTGCCTGGGGCCCCGGCCCGACGTTGGCTTTCTTT. Translating gives CAWGPGPTLAFF.

V and J are TRBV19 and TRBJ2-1, with 14 positions matching TRBD2. The germline CDR1 and CDR2 sequences are LNHDA and SQIVND (reference sequence). The V gene end was trimmed by 4 bases and the J gene end by 7 bases; junction bases not matched to a gene: 3. This CDR3 comprises 15 residues. The DNA for the CDR3 is TGTGCCAGTAGTAACCGACTAGCGGGAGGGAATGAGCAGTTCTTC. It specifies CASSNRLAGGNEQFF.

Note on this clone: The same CDR3 can be traced to other DNA sequences in this sample. This chain joins TRBV5-1 and TRBJ2-1; D remains ambiguous. Germline V lookup: CDR1 SGHRS, CDR2 YFSETQ. V shed 2 bases and J shed 3 bases, with 9 bases lying between them. The length of the CDR3 is 14 residues. This chain's CDR3 is CASSFGSSYNEQFF. In DNA, the CDR3 is TGCGCCAGCAGCTTCGGGTCTAGCTACAATGAGCAGTTCTTC.

About this clone: A much bigger clone sits one base away, suggesting this may be a read error. At the DNA level, this CDR3 is encoded by other sequences in the same sample as well. The chain uses TRBV5-1 and TRBJ2-3; D is unclear. The CDR3 is 13 residues long. Trimming left V 2 bases short and J 3 bases short, with 7 bases between. Germline lookup yields CDR1 SGHRS and CDR2 YFSETQ. CDR3: CASSFGQTDTQYF. CDR3 DNA sequence: TGCGCCAGCAGCTTTGGTCAGACAGATACGCAGTATTTT.

The chain recombines TRBV5-1 with TRBJ2-2, with D tentatively TRBD1 (6 bases). V was pared by 2 bases and J by 2 bases, with 10 bases between. The length of the CDR3 is 15 residues. Germline V gene data show CDR1 as SGHRS and CDR2 as YFSETQ. CDR3 sequence: CASSLGTPNTGELFF. For the CDR3, the DNA is TGCGCCAGCAGCTTAGGGACACCTAACACCGGGGAGCTGTTTTTT.

Turning to this clone: A read error is the likely source, as a far larger clone sits one nucleotide away. Distinct nucleotide sequences in the sample also encode this CDR3. The CDR3 DNA reads as TGCGCCAGCAGCTTAGTACCGGGAGGGCCCCACGAGCAGTACTTC. It specifies CASSLVPGGPHEQYF. The V gene is TRBV7-7, the J gene TRBJ2-7, with 8 bases identical to TRBD2. Germline CDR1 SSHAT, CDR2 FNYEAQ (reference sequence). The length of the CDR3 is 15 residues.

This clone occurred a few times. The gene calls are TRBV6-1 and TRBJ2-5; 9 nucleotides align to TRBD1. Per the germline V gene, CDR1 is MNHNS and CDR2 is SASEGT. The CDR3 totals 15 residues. V trimming: 7 bases; J trimming: 5 bases; junction bases outside the gene matches: 11. CDR3 bases: TGTGCCAGCACCTCGGGAGACAGGGGGGGTGAGACCCAGTACTTC. Translation: CASTSGDRGGETQYF.

The genes are TRBV30 and TRBJ1-5, with D perhaps matching TRBD1 (6 bases). Deletions cut 0 bases from V and 3 bases from J, with 15 bases between. Germline CDR1 is GTSNPN and CDR2 is SVGIG (reference sequence). CDR3 size: 16 residues. CDR3 DNA: TGTGCCTGGAGTGTAGGTCAGGGGCTGAACAATCAGCCCCAGCATTTT. Translation gives CAWSVGQGLNNQPQHF.

A remark on this clone: Different DNA sequences within this sample yield the same CDR3. The chain uses TRBV19 and TRBJ1-1, with D maybe TRBD1 (5 bases). This CDR3 comprises 13 residues. V dropped 7 bases and J dropped 1 base, with 10 bases sitting between them. Looked up from germline, CDR1 is LNHDA and CDR2 is SQIVND (reference sequence). The CDR3 region is CASKSGRNTEAFF. CDR3 nucleotides: TGTGCCAGTAAATCGGGACGGAACACTGAAGCTTTCTTT.

This chain connects TRBV2 to TRBJ2-7; unclear D gene. This CDR3 spans 13 amino acids. Per germline, CDR1 SNHLY and CDR2 FYNNEI. V was clipped by 0 bases and J by 6 bases, with 9 bases between them. Here the CDR3 DNA reads TGTGCCAGCAGTGAAGCTGGAGATGGCGAGCAGTACTTC. This encodes CASSEAGDGEQYF.

The chain joins TRBV27 to TRBJ2-5; D is unclear. The CDR3 is made up of 13 amino acids. The germline V gene has CDR1 MNHEY and CDR2 SMNVEV (reference sequence). V was shortened by 5 bases and J by 4 bases, with 11 bases between the two germline ends. CDR3 sequence: CASSGNIGETQYF. CDR3 bases: TGTGCCAGCAGTGGGAACATAGGAGAGACCCAGTACTTC.

The V call is TRBV18, the J call TRBJ2-3; 8 positions match TRBD2. Losses at the gene ends were 0 bases for V and 0 bases for J; bases not matched to a gene: 2. From germline, CDR1 is KGHSH and CDR2 LQKENI. The CDR3 extends over 16 amino acids. The CDR3 sequence: CASSPPAGGSTDTQYF. CDR3 nucleotide sequence: TGTGCCAGCTCACCACCGGCGGGAGGAAGCACAGATACGCAGTATTTT.

This chain connects TRBV5-1 to TRBJ2-3; tentative D call: TRBD2 (5 bases). This CDR3 region has 15 residues. Germline CDR1 is SGHRS and CDR2 is YFSETQ. Trimming left V 5 bases short and J 2 bases short, with 15 bases between. CDR3 DNA sequence: TGCGCCAGCAGACACGACTATACCTCCACAGATACGCAGTATTTT. Encoded protein: CASRHDYTSTDTQYF.

The chain employs TRBV7-2 and TRBJ1-1; TRBD1 matches at 9 bases. With V trimmed by 1 base and J by 5 bases, 11 bases remained unmatched. The CDR3 has 17 residues. CDR1 and CDR2 (germline): SGHTA, FQGNSA. CDR3 nucleotides: TGTGCCAGCAGCTTAGGGGACAGGGTGGCCATGGAGACTGAAGCTTTCTTT. Amino acid sequence: CASSLGDRVAMETEAFF.

V usage is TRBV19 and J usage is TRBJ1-4, with a weak D call TRBD1 (6 bases). The germline CDR1 and CDR2 sequences are LNHDA and SQIVND (reference sequence). V dropped 7 bases and J dropped 8 bases, with 17 bases sitting between them. This CDR3 contains 14 residues. The CDR3 nucleotides are TGTGCCAGTAAACTCAGGGGCGTTGGGGAAAAACTGTTTTTT. This codes for CASKLRGVGEKLFF.

J is TRBJ2-3 and V is TRBV19, with D possibly TRBD1 on 6 matching bases. Germline CDR1 reads LNHDA; CDR2 reads SQIVND (reference sequence). The CDR3 has 13 amino acids. V lost 4 bases, J lost 10 bases, and 15 bases lay in between. CDR3 region: CASSTNRDLAQYF. The CDR3 DNA reads TGTGCCAGTAGTACAAACAGGGATCTTGCGCAGTATTTT.

This clone is medium-sized within its sample. The same CDR3 is also encoded by other DNA sequences in this sample. The chain couples TRBV5-1 to TRBJ1-2; possible D gene TRBD1, 6 bases. The germline CDR1 and CDR2 sequences are SGHRS and YFSETQ. V was trimmed by 0 bases and J by 5 bases, leaving 11 bases between them. The CDR3 contains 14 residues. The DNA for the CDR3 is TGCGCCAGCAGCTTGGAGTTGCAGGGGTATGGCTACACCTTC. Translating gives CASSLELQGYGYTF.

The V gene is TRBV5-1, the J gene TRBJ2-2; D is unresolved. The germline CDR1 and CDR2 sequences are SGHRS and YFSETQ. The CDR3 has 15 residues. Trimming cost V 0 bases and J 4 bases, with 10 bases left between them. CDR3 DNA: TGCGCCAGCAGCTTGGCCGCCCAGATCACCGGGGAGCTGTTTTTT. It codes for CASSLAAQITGELFF.

This clone was picked up a small number of times. The rearrangement uses TRBV28 and TRBJ2-1, with 8 positions matching TRBD2. The CDR3 runs to 14 residues. Trimming at V came to 6 bases and at J to 10 bases, leaving 11 bases not matched to a gene. Germline V gives CDR1 MDHEN, CDR2 SYDVKM. The CDR3 loop reads CASSRGGLDGEQFF. The CDR3, as DNA: TGTGCCAGCAGCCGCGGGGGGCTGGACGGGGAGCAGTTCTTC.

This clone was detected only a few times. This CDR3 is also generated by other DNA sequences in the sample. J is TRBJ1-2 and V is TRBV5-6; D is uncertain. The CDR3 has 14 residues. Germline V lookup: CDR1 SGHDT, CDR2 YYEEEE. Trimming pared 0 bases from V and 0 bases from J, leaving 6 bases between. The CDR3 region has the DNA TGTGCCAGCAGCTTGGTCAGCGCTAACTATGGCTACACCTTC. This translates into CASSLVSANYGYTF.

The CDR3 sequence is CASSDFGAKNIQYF. CDR3 coding DNA: TGTGCCAGCAGTGATTTTGGAGCCAAAAACATTCAGTACTTC. The chain uses TRBV25-1 and TRBJ2-4; no reliable D call. Germline CDR1 reads MGHDK; CDR2 reads SYGVNS. This CDR3 region has 14 residues. The V and J ends lost 3 bases and 0 bases respectively, with 6 bases between them.

This clone was observed once. V and J are TRBV28 and TRBJ1-5; TRBD1 matches at 9 bases. The CDR3 runs to 16 residues. Losses at the gene ends were 7 bases for V and 2 bases for J; bases not matched to a gene: 9. Germline V gene lookup returns CDR1 MDHEN and CDR2 SYDVKM. Written as DNA, the CDR3 is TGTGCCAGCACCCTCAGGGGACAGGGCCGCAATCAGCCCCAGCATTTT. Amino acid sequence: CASTLRGQGRNQPQHF.

The chain uses TRBV19 and TRBJ2-7; TRBD1 agrees at 8 bases. The germline V gene has CDR1 LNHDA and CDR2 SQIVND (reference sequence). The CDR3 sequence is 15 residues long. V trimming: 6 bases; J trimming: 0 bases; junction bases outside the gene matches: 7. The CDR3 nucleotides are TGTGCCAGTAGCCGGACAGGGAAAAGCTCCTACGAGCAGTACTTC. Protein product: CASSRTGKSSYEQYF. The variable domain in full, with the rest retrieved from reference TRBV19 and TRBJ2-7, is DGGITQSPKYLFRKEGQNVTLSCEQNLNHDAMYWYRQDPGQGLRLIYYSQIVNDFQKGDIAEGYSVSREKKESFPLTVTSAQKNPTAFYLCASSRTGKSSYEQYFGPGTRLTVT.

The CDR3 DNA follows: TGTGCCAGCAGCTTGGACTACCGCATACAGGGTGGCTATGGCTACACCTTC. It specifies CASSLDYRIQGGYGYTF. This chain connects TRBV5-6 to TRBJ1-2; weak D call: TRBD1 (6 bases). The CDR3 is 17 amino acids. Germline lookup yields CDR1 SGHDT and CDR2 YYEEEE. V was pared by 0 bases and J by 4 bases, with 19 bases between.

This clone is deemed medium-sized (0.01 to 0.1%). Additional DNA sequences in this sample encode the identical CDR3. The rearrangement joins TRBV6-1 to TRBJ2-2; the match to TRBD1 covers 7 bases. The CDR3 is made up of 13 amino acids. The germline gives CDR1 MNHNS, CDR2 SASEGT. With 10 bases clipped from V and 5 bases from J, the junction kept 7 bases outside the gene matches. The CDR3 region is CATSGGLTGELFF. DNA for the CDR3: TGTGCCACATCAGGGGGTTTAACCGGGGAGCTGTTTTTT.

The V call is TRBV5-5, the J call TRBJ1-1, with TRBD1 matching 11 bases. The V segment lost 3 bases and the J segment 11 bases; nucleotides outside the gene matches: 12. The CDR3 extends over 15 amino acids. Germline V gene lookup returns CDR1 SGHKS and CDR2 YYEKEE (reference sequence). Here the CDR3 DNA reads TGTGCCAGCAGCTCCACCGGACAGGGGGCGGGTGGGGCTTTCTTT. Its protein is CASSSTGQGAGGAFF.

This chain links TRBV19 with TRBJ1-5; the match to TRBD1 covers 7 bases. Trimming cost V 5 bases and J 6 bases; bases outside gene matches: 10. Germline V gene data show CDR1 as LNHDA and CDR2 as SQIVND (reference sequence). The CDR3 length is 15 residues. The CDR3 loop reads CASSYAGQEGQPQHF. CDR3 DNA sequence: TGTGCCAGTAGTTACGCCGGACAGGAAGGTCAGCCCCAGCATTTT.

The chain is built from TRBV4-2 and TRBJ2-1, with unresolved D. Germline V gene sequence: CDR1 LGHNA, CDR2 YNFKEQ. The CDR3 runs to 13 residues. V dropped 0 bases and J dropped 9 bases, with 9 bases sitting between them. The CDR3 DNA follows: TGTGCCAGCAGCCAAGACTCAGAGAGTGAGCAGTTCTTC. Protein sequence: CASSQDSESEQFF.

The chain is built from TRBV5-6 and TRBJ1-1; no clear D. This CDR3 comprises 14 residues. The germline V gene encodes CDR1 SGHDT and CDR2 YYEEEE. V dropped 6 bases and J dropped 3 bases, with 15 bases sitting between them. In DNA form, the CDR3 reads TGTGCCAGCACCGTCCGGGTCGGAGACACTGAAGCTTTCTTT. It yields the protein CASTVRVGDTEAFF.

This clone was observed once. CDR3 residues: CAWSGEGYETQYF. The CDR3 nucleotides read TGTGCCTGGTCCGGGGAGGGGTACGAGACCCAGTACTTC. The genes are TRBV30 and TRBJ2-5; 7 positions agree with TRBD2. The CDR3 spans 13 residues. With V trimmed by 5 bases and J by 5 bases, 8 bases remained unmatched. Germline values: CDR1 GTSNPN, CDR2 SVGIG (reference sequence).

The J gene is TRBJ2-5, the V gene TRBV28; D not resolved. The DNA end is more similar to TRBJ2-7, so the J call may be wrong. The CDR3 has 12 residues. Germline V CDR1 and CDR2: MDHEN, SYDVKM. The chain's CDR3 is CASRAASYEQYF. The DNA for the CDR3 is TGTGCCAGCAGGGCGGCCTCCTACGAGCAGTACTTC.